The 18 T cell receptor beta chains listed next were all sequenced from one sample in a study of shared clonotypes between healthy human individuals. Repertoires were generated with immunoSEQ multiplex PCR, while TCRdb's copy carries only in-frame clones and drops some. The sample records around 1.1 million clones, around 78% being singletons. The sequencing sample was made of memory CD4+ T cells from PBMCs. The subset denotes: CD45RA-negative fraction. These receptor sequences come from a man aged 18-30 years in good health. Some clones in this sample may be carry-over from other donors' samples.

This clone was found a few times. The chain uses TRBV27 and TRBJ1-4, with 10 bases fitting TRBD1. Looked up from germline, CDR1 is MNHEY and CDR2 is SMNVEV (reference sequence). V dropped 0 bases and J dropped 7; count of bases not matched to a gene: 2. The CDR3 is 15 amino acids. The CDR3 DNA sequence: TGTGCCAGCAGTTTATCCGGGACAGGGGCTGAAAAACTGTTTTTT. Its translation is CASSLSGTGAEKLFF. Using reference TRBV27 and TRBJ1-4 for the parts outside the CDR3, the full variable domain is EAQVTQNPRYLITVTGKKLTVTCSQNMNHEYMSWYRQDPGLGLRQIYYSMNVEVTDKGDVPEGYKVSRKEKRNFPLILESPSPNQTSLYFCASSLSGTGAEKLFFGSGTQLSVL.

This chain links TRBV15 with TRBJ2-7, with D maybe TRBD2 (6 bases). Germline assignment: CDR1 LNHNV and CDR2 YYDKDF (reference sequence). With 1 base removed from V and 3 bases from J, the gap between germline ends came to 13 bases. The CDR3 totals 15 residues. CDR3 bases: TGTGCCACCAGCAGAGCGGGACGGGAGAACTACGAGCAGTACTTC. It codes for CATSRAGRENYEQYF.

The J gene is TRBJ2-5, the V gene TRBV28; 7 bases are shared with TRBD2. Germline values: CDR1 MDHEN, CDR2 SYDVKM. The CDR3 sequence is 15 residues long. Trimming cost V 8 bases and J 0 bases; bases outside gene matches: 9. CDR3 sequence reads: CASGIAGLYQETQYF. For the CDR3, the DNA is TGTGCCAGCGGGATAGCGGGCTTGTACCAAGAGACCCAGTACTTC.

This clone was detected only a few times. Other DNA sequences of this sample code for an identical CDR3. The genes are TRBV6-5 and TRBJ1-5; 9 nucleotides match TRBD1. Germline loops: CDR1 MNHEY, CDR2 SVGAGI. The trim removed 2 bases at V and 4 bases at J, leaving 3 bases unmatched. The CDR3 has 15 amino acids. The DNA of the CDR3 is TGTGCCAGCAGTTACCGACAGGGGGGGAATCAGCCCCAGCATTTT. It codes for CASSYRQGGNQPQHF.

A remark on this clone: This probably arose from a read error, given a far larger clone one base away. The identical CDR3 is also encoded by other nucleotide sequences in the sample. V and J are TRBV29-1 and TRBJ1-1; D possibly corresponds to TRBD1 (6 bases). Trimming removed 3 bases from V and 0 bases from J, with 14 bases in between. Germline V gives CDR1 SQVTM, CDR2 ANQGSEA. The CDR3 runs to 15 residues. This CDR3 reads CSVEGGWGMNTEAFF. In DNA form, the CDR3 reads TGCAGCGTTGAGGGGGGCTGGGGGATGAACACTGAAGCTTTCTTT.

V is TRBV2 and J is TRBJ2-3, with D possibly TRBD2 on 5 matching bases. The V and J ends lost 5 bases and 2 bases respectively, with 11 bases between them. The CDR3 has 14 amino acids. In germline, CDR1 is SNHLY, CDR2 FYNNEI. The CDR3 sequence: CASSRASNTDTQYF. The DNA of the CDR3 is TGTGCCAGCAGTCGGGCTAGCAACACAGATACGCAGTATTTT.

Turning to this clone: Different DNA sequences within this sample yield the same CDR3. The chain combines TRBV29-1 with TRBJ1-5; D uncertain. V lost 5 bases and J lost 0, with 8 bases in between. The CDR3 runs 13 residues. The germline CDR1 and CDR2 sequences are SQVTM and ANQGSEA. This CDR3 is CSVRQDSNQPQHF. For the CDR3, the DNA is TGCAGCGTTAGGCAGGATAGCAATCAGCCCCAGCATTTT.

The chain has TRBV28 and TRBJ1-5; tentatively, D is TRBD1 (5 bases). V lost 5 bases, J lost 1 base, and 15 bases lay in between. The CDR3 consists of 16 residues. CDR1 is MDHEN and CDR2 is SYDVKM in the germline V gene. Here the CDR3 DNA reads TGTGCCAGCAGTCCAGGGCGCAGAGGGAGCAATCAGCCCCAGCATTTT. This sequence encodes CASSPGRRGSNQPQHF.

This clone turned up a few times. CDR3 amino acids: CASRRTVWYGYTF. CDR3 nucleotides: TGTGCCAGCAGACGGACGGTGTGGTATGGCTACACCTTC. The rearrangement links TRBV28 to TRBJ1-2; D is unclear. The germline V gene has CDR1 MDHEN and CDR2 SYDVKM. The V end lost 6 bases, the J end lost 5 bases, and 13 bases lay between the germline ends. CDR3 length equals 13 residues.

This chain links TRBV6-6 with TRBJ1-3; D gene ambiguous. The germline V gene encodes CDR1 MNHNY and CDR2 SVGAGI (reference sequence). CDR3 length: 14 amino acids. Trimming shortened V by 6 bases and J by 4 bases, and 13 bases separated the two germline ends. CDR3 loop: CASSPAEDGNTIYF. The CDR3 nucleotides are TGTGCCAGCAGCCCCGCGGAGGACGGAAACACCATATATTTT.

The chain links TRBV5-4 to TRBJ2-3, with 7 positions matching TRBD2. The CDR3 runs 16 residues. Germline CDR1 reads SGHNT; CDR2 reads YYREEE (reference sequence). The junction had 8 bases not matched to a gene; V was cut back by 4 bases and J by 0 bases. The CDR3 DNA is TGTGCCAGCAGCCGGGGGGAACGGAGTAGCACAGATACGCAGTATTTT. As protein: CASSRGERSSTDTQYF.

This chain joins TRBV27 and TRBJ2-5; D might be TRBD1 or TRBD2, each matching 6 bases. This CDR3 is 15 amino acids long. Germline V lookup: CDR1 MNHEY, CDR2 SMNVEV (reference sequence). V gave up 9 bases and J gave up 4 bases, with 21 bases separating them. CDR3 sequence (DNA): TGTGCCAGTCACCCCTCGGGGGCCGCCGGAGAGACCCAGTACTTC. Its translation: CASHPSGAAGETQYF.

V is TRBV6-6 and J is TRBJ1-5; 7 bases map to TRBD1. Germline-derived CDR1 and CDR2 are MNHNY and SVGAGI (reference sequence). J was trimmed by 5 bases and V by 5 bases; bases with no gene match: 9. The CDR3 loop spans 15 amino acids. As DNA, the CDR3 is TGTGCCAGCAGTCCTCCAAGGACAGGCGATCAGCCCCAGCATTTT. Its protein product is CASSPPRTGDQPQHF.

The rearrangement joins TRBV5-1 to TRBJ2-1; D is ambiguous. The CDR3 runs 14 residues. The germline gives CDR1 SGHRS, CDR2 YFSETQ. Trimming pared 3 bases from V and 7 bases from J, leaving 14 bases between. The CDR3 reads CASSSTTLPNEQFF. In DNA, the CDR3 is TGCGCCAGCAGCTCCACGACCCTTCCTAATGAGCAGTTCTTC.

This clone was detected only a few times. The rearrangement uses TRBV28 and TRBJ1-5, with D possibly matching TRBD1 (6 bases). The V and J ends lost 6 bases and 5 bases respectively, with 14 bases between them. The CDR3 contains 14 residues. The germline CDR1 and CDR2 sequences are MDHEN and SYDVKM. For the CDR3, the DNA is TGTGCCAGCAGCCTCCTAACAGGGCATCAGCCCCAGCATTTT. Protein: CASSLLTGHQPQHF.

With respect to this clone: This CDR3 is also generated by other DNA sequences in the sample. V is TRBV11-1 and J is TRBJ2-3; D perhaps matches TRBD2 (6 bases). V lost 1 base and J lost 4, with 6 bases in between. The CDR3 spans 13 residues. Per the germline V gene, CDR1 is SGHAT and CDR2 is FQDESV (reference sequence). The CDR3 sequence: CASSLGGADTQYF. The CDR3 nucleotides read TGTGCCAGCAGCTTAGGCGGGGCAGATACGCAGTATTTT.

This sequence joins TRBV2 and TRBJ2-5, with TRBD2 matching 11 bases. The CDR3 is 15 amino acids. Germline trimming cut 6 bases from V and 5 bases from J; bases unmatched to any gene: 8. The germline CDR1 and CDR2 sequences are SNHLY and FYNNEI. CDR3 region: CASRGILAGDETQYF. CDR3 sequence (DNA): TGTGCCAGCAGGGGGATACTAGCGGGAGATGAGACCCAGTACTTC. Full variable domain (rest looked up from reference TRBV2 and TRBJ2-5): EPEVTQTPSHQVTQMGQEVILRCVPISNHLYFYWYRQILGQKVEFLVSFYNNEISEKSEIFDDQFSVERPDGSNFTLKIRSTKLEDSAMYFCASRGILAGDETQYFGPGTRLLVL.

This clone has a single count. The J gene is TRBJ2-6, the V gene TRBV28, with unresolved D. The CDR3 is 15 residues long. The V end was cut by 3 bases, the J end by 2 bases, with 8 bases between. Germline V gives CDR1 MDHEN, CDR2 SYDVKM. CDR3 in DNA: TGTGCCAGCAGTTTGTCCCGTCCTGGGGCCAACGTCCTGACTTTC. As protein: CASSLSRPGANVLTF. The full variable domain, in which reference TRBV28 and TRBJ2-6 provide the parts outside the CDR3, is DVKVTQSSRYLVKRTGEKVFLECVQDMDHENMFWYRQDPGLGLRLIYFSYDVKMKEKGDIPEGYSVSREKKERFSLILESASTNQTSMYLCASSLSRPGANVLTFGAGSRLTVL.